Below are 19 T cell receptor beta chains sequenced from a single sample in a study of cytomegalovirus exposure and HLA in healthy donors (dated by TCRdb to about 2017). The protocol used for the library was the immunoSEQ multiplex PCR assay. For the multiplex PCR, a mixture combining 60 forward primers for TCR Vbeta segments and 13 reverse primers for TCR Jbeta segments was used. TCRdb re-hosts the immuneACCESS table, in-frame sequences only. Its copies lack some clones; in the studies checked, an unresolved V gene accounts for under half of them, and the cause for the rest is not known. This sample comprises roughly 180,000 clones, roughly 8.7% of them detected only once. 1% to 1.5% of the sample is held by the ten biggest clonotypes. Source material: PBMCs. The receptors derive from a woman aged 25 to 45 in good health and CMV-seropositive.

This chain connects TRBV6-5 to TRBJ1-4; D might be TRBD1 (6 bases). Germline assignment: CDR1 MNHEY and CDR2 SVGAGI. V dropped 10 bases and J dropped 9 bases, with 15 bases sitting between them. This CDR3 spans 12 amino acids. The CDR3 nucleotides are TGTGCCACCGGGAAAGGGGACAAAAAACTGTTTTTT. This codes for CATGKGDKKLFF.

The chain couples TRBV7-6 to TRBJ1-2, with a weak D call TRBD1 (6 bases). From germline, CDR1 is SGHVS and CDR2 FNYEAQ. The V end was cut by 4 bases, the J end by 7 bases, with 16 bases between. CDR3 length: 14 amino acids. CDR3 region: CASSSGGGRFGYTF. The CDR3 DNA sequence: TGTGCCAGCAGCTCCGGGGGGGGGCGATTTGGCTACACCTTC.

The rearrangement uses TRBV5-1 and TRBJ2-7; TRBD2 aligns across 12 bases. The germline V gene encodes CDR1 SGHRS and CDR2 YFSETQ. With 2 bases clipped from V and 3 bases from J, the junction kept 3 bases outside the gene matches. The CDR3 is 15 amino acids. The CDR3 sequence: CASSLWTSGNYEQYF. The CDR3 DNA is TGCGCCAGCAGCTTATGGACTAGCGGGAACTACGAGCAGTACTTC.

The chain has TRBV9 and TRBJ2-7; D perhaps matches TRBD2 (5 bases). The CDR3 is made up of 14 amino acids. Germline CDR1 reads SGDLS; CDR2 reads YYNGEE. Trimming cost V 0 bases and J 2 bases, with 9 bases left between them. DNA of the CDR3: TGTGCCAGCAGCGTAGGAGGGAGTACCTACGAGCAGTACTTC. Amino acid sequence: CASSVGGSTYEQYF.

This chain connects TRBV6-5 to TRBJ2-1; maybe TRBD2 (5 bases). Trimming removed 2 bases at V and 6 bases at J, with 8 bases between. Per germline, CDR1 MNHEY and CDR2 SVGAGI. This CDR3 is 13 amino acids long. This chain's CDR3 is CASSYRELNEQFF. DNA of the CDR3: TGTGCCAGCAGTTACAGGGAGCTCAATGAGCAGTTCTTC.

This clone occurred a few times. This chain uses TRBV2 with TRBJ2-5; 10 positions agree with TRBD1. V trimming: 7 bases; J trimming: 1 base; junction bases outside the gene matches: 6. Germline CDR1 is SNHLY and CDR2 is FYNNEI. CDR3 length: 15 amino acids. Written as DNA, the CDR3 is TGTGCCAGCACCAGACAGGGGGCCGGCCAAGAGACCCAGTACTTC. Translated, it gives CASTRQGAGQETQYF.

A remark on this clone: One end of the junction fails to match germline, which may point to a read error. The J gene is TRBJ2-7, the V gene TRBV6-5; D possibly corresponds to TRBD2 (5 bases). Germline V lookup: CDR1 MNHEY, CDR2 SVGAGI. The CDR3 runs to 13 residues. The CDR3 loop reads CASGSAASYERYF. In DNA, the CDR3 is TGTGCCAGCGGGAGTGCGGCGTCCTACGAGCGGTACTTC.

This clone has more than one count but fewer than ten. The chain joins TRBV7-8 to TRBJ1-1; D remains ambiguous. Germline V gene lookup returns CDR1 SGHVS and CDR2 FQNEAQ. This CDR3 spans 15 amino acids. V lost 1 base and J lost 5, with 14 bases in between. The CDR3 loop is CASSLGRSDQTEAFF. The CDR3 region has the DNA TGTGCCAGCAGCTTAGGACGCAGCGACCAGACTGAAGCTTTCTTT.

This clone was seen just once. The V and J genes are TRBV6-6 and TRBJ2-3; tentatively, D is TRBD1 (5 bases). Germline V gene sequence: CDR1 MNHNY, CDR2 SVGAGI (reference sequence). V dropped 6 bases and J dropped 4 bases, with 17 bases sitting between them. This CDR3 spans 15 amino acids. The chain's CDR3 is CASSFRPQGPDTQYF. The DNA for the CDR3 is TGTGCCAGCAGCTTTCGGCCCCAGGGTCCAGATACGCAGTATTTT.

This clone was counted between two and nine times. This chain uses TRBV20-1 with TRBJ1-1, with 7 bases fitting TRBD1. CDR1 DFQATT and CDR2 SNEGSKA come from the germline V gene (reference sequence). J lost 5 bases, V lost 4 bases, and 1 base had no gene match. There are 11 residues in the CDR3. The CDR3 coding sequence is TGCAGTGCTACCAGGGGGACTGAAGCTTTCTTT. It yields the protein CSATRGTEAFF.

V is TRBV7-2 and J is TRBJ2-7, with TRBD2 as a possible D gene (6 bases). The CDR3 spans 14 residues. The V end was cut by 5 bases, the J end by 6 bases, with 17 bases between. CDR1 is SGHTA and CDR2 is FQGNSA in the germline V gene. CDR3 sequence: CASSPPGRGREQYF. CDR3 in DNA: TGTGCCAGCAGCCCTCCGGGGCGGGGCCGCGAGCAGTACTTC.

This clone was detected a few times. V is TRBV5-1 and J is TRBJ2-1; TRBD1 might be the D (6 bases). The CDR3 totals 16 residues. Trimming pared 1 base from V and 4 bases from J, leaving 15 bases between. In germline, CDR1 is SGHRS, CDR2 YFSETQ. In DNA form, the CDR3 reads TGCGCCAGCAGCTTGAGACAGGTCAACGGTTACAATGAGCAGTTCTTC. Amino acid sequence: CASSLRQVNGYNEQFF.

CDR3 in DNA: TGTGCCATCAGCGCCCTTAGCGGGAGATATGAGACCCAGTACTTC. This gives the protein CAISALSGRYETQYF. The chain employs TRBV10-3 and TRBJ2-5, with 9 positions matching TRBD2. CDR1 ENHRY and CDR2 SYGVKD come from the germline V gene. This CDR3 is 15 amino acids long. The junction had 10 bases not matched to a gene; V was cut back by 6 bases and J by 5 bases.

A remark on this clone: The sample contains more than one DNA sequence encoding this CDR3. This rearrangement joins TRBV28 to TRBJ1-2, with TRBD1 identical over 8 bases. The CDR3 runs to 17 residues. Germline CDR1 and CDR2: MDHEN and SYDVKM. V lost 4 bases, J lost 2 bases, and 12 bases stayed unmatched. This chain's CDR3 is CASSSYNDRGTNYGYTF. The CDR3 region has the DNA TGTGCCAGCAGTTCCTATAATGACAGGGGAACAAACTATGGCTACACCTTC.

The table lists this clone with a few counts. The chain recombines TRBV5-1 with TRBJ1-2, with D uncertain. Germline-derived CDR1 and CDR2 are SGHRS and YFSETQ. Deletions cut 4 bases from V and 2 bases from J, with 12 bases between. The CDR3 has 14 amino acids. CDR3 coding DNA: TGCGCCAGCAGCCCGCCCGGACTGAACTATGGCTACACCTTC. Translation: CASSPPGLNYGYTF.

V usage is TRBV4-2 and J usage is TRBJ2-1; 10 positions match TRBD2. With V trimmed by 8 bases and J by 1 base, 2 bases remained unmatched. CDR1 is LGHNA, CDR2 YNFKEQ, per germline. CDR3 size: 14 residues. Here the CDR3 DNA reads TGTGCCAGCGCTAGCGGGAGTTCCTACAATGAGCAGTTCTTC. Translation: CASASGSSYNEQFF.

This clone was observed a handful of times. The CDR3 sequence is CASSFRDSTPAYGYTF. DNA for the CDR3: TGTGCCAGTAGTTTCCGGGACAGCACCCCGGCCTATGGCTACACCTTC. The chain is built from TRBV19 and TRBJ1-2, with 7 nucleotides matching TRBD1. Germline lookup yields CDR1 LNHDA and CDR2 SQIVND (reference sequence). V trimming: 5 bases; J trimming: 4 bases; junction bases outside the gene matches: 13. The CDR3 runs 16 residues.

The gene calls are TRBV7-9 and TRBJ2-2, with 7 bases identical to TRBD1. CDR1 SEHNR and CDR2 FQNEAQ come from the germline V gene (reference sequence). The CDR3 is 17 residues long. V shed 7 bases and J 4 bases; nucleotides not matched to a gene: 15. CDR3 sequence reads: CASTLSEGARGTGELFF. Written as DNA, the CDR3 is TGTGCCAGCACTTTGTCAGAGGGGGCCAGGGGCACCGGGGAGCTGTTTTTT.

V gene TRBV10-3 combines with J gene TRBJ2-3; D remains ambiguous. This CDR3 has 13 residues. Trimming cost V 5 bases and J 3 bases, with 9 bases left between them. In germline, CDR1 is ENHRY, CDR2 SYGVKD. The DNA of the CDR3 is TGTGCCATCAGTTCCGTCGGTACAGATACGCAGTATTTT. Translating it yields CAISSVGTDTQYF.